This entry lists 13 T cell receptor beta chains sequenced from one sample in a study of T cells after yellow fever vaccination. TCRdb analysed the 5' RACE reads with MiXCR anew, one entry per CDR3 protein. The sample holds fewer than 650,000 distinct CDR3 sequences; less than 25% are singletons and the top ten take roughly a sixth. Sample: PBMCs, taken approximately 22 days after the first yellow fever vaccination. These receptors were obtained from a man younger than 30 who received the YFV17D yellow fever vaccine.

V usage is TRBV6-2 or TRBV6-3 and J usage is TRBJ2-3; D could derive from TRBD1 or TRBD2 (5 bases each). CDR3 length equals 18 residues. The germline V gene has CDR1 MNHEY and CDR2 SVGEGT. Trimming stripped 2 bases from V and 4 bases from J, with 22 bases between. This CDR3 reads CASSYEGRDLIGADTQYF. CDR3 nucleotide sequence: TGTGCCAGCAGTTACGAGGGAAGGGATCTCATAGGGGCAGATACGCAGTATTTT.

The rearrangement joins TRBV6-1 to TRBJ1-1, with D perhaps matching TRBD1 (5 bases). The germline V gene encodes CDR1 MNHNS and CDR2 SASEGT. This CDR3 contains 13 residues. Trimming took 7 bases from V and 0 from J, leaving 9 bases between them. CDR3 in amino acids: CASKRGLNTEAFF. As DNA, the CDR3 is TGTGCCAGCAAGAGGGGTTTGAACACTGAAGCTTTCTTT.

This clonotype was seen only a few times. This rearrangement joins TRBV20-1 to TRBJ1-1; D is unresolved. Looked up from germline, CDR1 is DFQATT and CDR2 is SNEGSKA (reference sequence). Between the trimmed V and J ends, which lost 3 bases and 2 bases, there was a span of 19 bases. This CDR3 has 16 residues. The CDR3: CSASRPHFGLNTEAFF. CDR3 nucleotides: TGCAGTGCTAGTCGTCCTCATTTCGGGTTAAACACTGAAGCTTTCTTT.

The chain combines TRBV4-3 with TRBJ1-2; 7 bases align to TRBD1. The CDR3 is made up of 15 amino acids. Germline V lookup: CDR1 LGHNA, CDR2 YSLEER. V dropped 0 bases and J dropped 7; count of bases not matched to a gene: 8. The CDR3 sequence is CASSQDQGGVGGYTF. The CDR3 coding sequence is TGCGCCAGCAGCCAAGATCAGGGGGGAGTGGGTGGCTACACCTTC.

The chain recombines TRBV20-1 with TRBJ2-7; TRBD2 matches 10 bases. The germline CDR1 and CDR2 sequences are DFQATT and SNEGSKA (reference sequence). The V and J ends lost 5 bases and 4 bases, in that order; junction bases with no gene match: 11. This CDR3 comprises 15 residues. The CDR3 DNA reads as TGCAGTGCTGCCGACCCACTAGCGGGGAATTACGAGCAGTACGTC. Protein product: CSAADPLAGNYEQYV.

The chain has TRBV9 and TRBJ2-1; D possibly corresponds to TRBD2 (5 bases). CDR3 size: 13 residues. Germline CDR1 and CDR2: SGDLS and YYNGEE. Deletions cut 0 bases from V and 5 bases from J, with 6 bases between. The chain's CDR3 is CASSVVGDNEQFF. CDR3 coding DNA: TGTGCCAGCAGCGTAGTCGGGGACAATGAGCAGTTCTTC. The entire variable domain, with the rest obtained from reference TRBV9 and TRBJ2-1, is as follows: DSGVTQTPKHLITATGQRVTLRCSPRSGDLSVYWYQQSLDQGLQFLIQYYNGEERAKGNILERFSAQQFPDLHSELNLSSLELGDSALYFCASSVVGDNEQFFGPGTRLTVL.

This chain joins TRBV19 and TRBJ1-5; D call uncertain. This CDR3 has 13 residues. Germline V CDR1 and CDR2: LNHDA, SQIVND (reference sequence). V was clipped by 2 bases and J by 4 bases, with 6 bases between them. CDR3 coding DNA: TGTGCCAGTAGTATAATGGGGAATCAGCCCCAGCATTTT. It translates to CASSIMGNQPQHF.

The chain employs TRBV7-9 and TRBJ2-3; D remains unclear. Germline V CDR1 and CDR2: SEHNR, FQNEAQ (reference sequence). The V end lost 2 bases, the J end lost 1 base, and 13 bases lay between the germline ends. The CDR3 has 16 residues. CDR3 amino acids: CASSLTRVVGTDTQYF. Written as DNA, the CDR3 is TGTGCCAGCAGCTTAACTCGTGTGGTAGGCACAGATACGCAGTATTTT.

V usage is TRBV7-9 and J usage is TRBJ2-3; 10 nucleotides match TRBD2. V shed 4 bases, J shed 4 bases, and the junction held 8 bases outside the gene matches. CDR3 length equals 16 residues. In germline, CDR1 is SEHNR, CDR2 FQNEAQ (reference sequence). The CDR3 bases are TGTGCCAGCAGCTCAACCGGACTAGCGGTCGCAGATACGCAGTATTTT. Translation gives CASSSTGLAVADTQYF.

This clonotype was counted between two and nine times. The rearrangement uses TRBV6-1 and TRBJ2-5; 7 bases are a match to TRBD1. CDR1 and CDR2 (germline): MNHNS, SASEGT. The CDR3 is made up of 15 amino acids. The ends lost 6 bases at V and 3 bases at J; junction bases unmatched: 10. The DNA of the CDR3 is TGTGCCAGCAGCCTTATGGCAGGGGGAAAAGAGACCCAGTACTTC. Its protein product is CASSLMAGGKETQYF.

V usage is TRBV6-5 and J usage is TRBJ2-3; 9 nucleotides line up with TRBD1. The trim removed 0 bases at V and 5 bases at J, leaving 12 bases unmatched. Germline-derived CDR1 and CDR2 are MNHEY and SVGAGI. The CDR3 is 18 amino acids. CDR3 nucleotide sequence: TGTGCCAGCAGTTACTCGGGAATCCCACAGGGGGCAGGAGATACGCAGTATTTT. This gives the protein CASSYSGIPQGAGDTQYF.

This clonotype was seen many times. The chain is built from TRBV9 and TRBJ2-3, with D unclear. This CDR3 comprises 12 residues. Germline CDR1 SGDLS, CDR2 YYNGEE. Trimming pared 0 bases from V and 5 bases from J, leaving 4 bases between. In nucleotides, the CDR3 is TGTGCCAGCAGCGTAGAATTAGATACGCAGTATTTT. Its protein product is CASSVELDTQYF. Combining the CDR3 with reference TRBV9 and TRBJ2-3 gives the whole variable domain DSGVTQTPKHLITATGQRVTLRCSPRSGDLSVYWYQQSLDQGLQFLIQYYNGEERAKGNILERFSAQQFPDLHSELNLSSLELGDSALYFCASSVELDTQYFGPGTRLTVL.

There are a few counts of this clonotype. This sequence joins TRBV4-1 and TRBJ2-7, with 7 nucleotides matching TRBD1. CDR3 size: 17 residues. V was clipped by 0 bases and J by 2 bases; unmatched bases: 10. Germline-derived CDR1 and CDR2 are MGHRA and YSYEKL. This CDR3 reads CASSQDNSRTGAYEQYF. The CDR3 DNA follows: TGCGCCAGCAGCCAAGATAATTCGAGGACAGGAGCCTACGAGCAGTACTTC.